The 25 T cell receptor beta chains given below trace back to one sample, sequenced in a study of cytomegalovirus exposure and HLA in healthy donors. Primers for the PCR totalled 60 Vbeta and 13 Jbeta. The repertoire was sequenced with immunoSEQ multiplex PCR; TCRdb's copy has only in-frame clones and lacks some. Seen in this sample are approximately 50,000 clones; the ten most common clones hold roughly 6.1%. What was sequenced was PBMCs. The receptors shown here come from a male donor in good health and CMV-seropositive.

The chain employs TRBV6-5 and TRBJ2-2; TRBD2 might be the D (6 bases). CDR1 MNHEY and CDR2 SVGAGI come from the germline V gene. V lost 1 base and J lost 7, with 10 bases in between. This CDR3 spans 14 amino acids. This CDR3 is CASSYYRENGELFF. DNA of the CDR3: TGTGCCAGCAGTTACTACCGGGAGAACGGGGAGCTGTTTTTT.

V usage is TRBV29-1 and J usage is TRBJ1-4, with D possibly being TRBD1 (6 bases). Looked up from germline, CDR1 is SQVTM and CDR2 is ANQGSEA. The V end lost 4 bases, the J end lost 3 bases, and 6 bases lay between the germline ends. The CDR3 totals 12 residues. CDR3 protein: CSVGQANEKLFF. The CDR3 DNA follows: TGCAGCGTTGGACAGGCTAATGAAAAACTGTTTTTT.

This chain uses TRBV7-2 with TRBJ2-3; D uncertain. This CDR3 has 15 amino acids. Trimming took 1 base from V and 5 from J, leaving 13 bases between them. CDR1 SGHTA and CDR2 FQGNSA come from the germline V gene. The CDR3 nucleotides read TGTGCCAGCAGCTTAGTATCGGGTGGCGGAGATACGCAGTATTTT. It yields the protein CASSLVSGGGDTQYF.

J is TRBJ1-2 and V is TRBV9, with D possibly TRBD1 on 5 matching bases. The CDR3 sequence is 14 residues long. Trimming left V 4 bases short and J 5 bases short, with 15 bases between. The germline gives CDR1 SGDLS, CDR2 YYNGEE. Written as DNA, the CDR3 is TGTGCCAGCAGCACCTTCGGGGGACTATATGGCTACACCTTC. This translates into CASSTFGGLYGYTF.

This chain uses TRBV6-5 with TRBJ2-7; 9 bases fit TRBD1. This CDR3 spans 13 amino acids. V lost 6 bases, J lost 3 bases, and 3 bases stayed unmatched. Per the germline V gene, CDR1 is MNHEY and CDR2 is SVGAGI. This CDR3 reads CASRDRGDYEQYF. In nucleotides, the CDR3 is TGTGCCAGCAGGGACAGGGGAGACTACGAGCAGTACTTC.

DNA of the CDR3: TGCACCAGCAGCCAAGATCTACGGGGGGACAGGGGGTCCGAGCAGTACTTC. It is translated as CTSSQDLRGDRGSEQYF. V gene TRBV1 combines with J gene TRBJ2-7; the D call in the table, TRBD1, was not verified against the DNA. TRBV1 is termed a pseudogene. The CDR3 covers 17 residues.

The chain uses TRBV5-1 and TRBJ2-7; perhaps TRBD2 as D (5 bases). CDR3 length equals 14 residues. V lost 2 bases and J lost 2, with 11 bases in between. Per the germline V gene, CDR1 is SGHRS and CDR2 is YFSETQ. The CDR3 loop reads CASSFLGGTYEQYF. The CDR3, as DNA: TGCGCCAGCAGCTTTTTAGGAGGTACCTACGAGCAGTACTTC.

V and J are TRBV11-1 and TRBJ1-1; 7 bases fit TRBD1. CDR1 and CDR2 from the germline V gene are SGHAT and FQDESV (reference sequence). The V segment lost 2 bases and the J segment 8 bases; nucleotides outside the gene matches: 14. The CDR3 runs to 16 residues. CDR3 in DNA: TGTGCCAGCAGCTTACTCCCAGGGGGATGGTCAATCGAAGCTTTCTTT. It is translated as CASSLLPGGWSIEAFF.

The chain joins TRBV6-5 to TRBJ2-7; D may be TRBD1 (5 bases). Germline lookup yields CDR1 MNHEY and CDR2 SVGAGI. This CDR3 contains 14 residues. V was pared by 4 bases and J by 4 bases, with 14 bases between. CDR3 sequence reads: CASSSSGHIYEQYF. The DNA for the CDR3 is TGTGCCAGCAGTTCGTCAGGACACATTTACGAGCAGTACTTC.

To note about this clone: An end of the junction does not agree with germline; a read error may underlie this. Other nucleotide sequences from this sample produce the same CDR3. The V and J genes are TRBV7-9 and TRBJ1-2; TRBD1 might be the D (6 bases). Germline V gene data show CDR1 as SEHNR and CDR2 as FQNEAQ (reference sequence). The CDR3 spans 15 residues. CDR3 in amino acids: CASSLAPRGAYGYTF. CDR3 sequence (DNA): TGTGCCAGCAGCCTAGCGCCCAGGGGTGCCTATGGCTACACCTTC.

V gene TRBV5-1 combines with J gene TRBJ2-5; the match to TRBD2 covers 8 bases. The J call may be wrong; the DNA end is better matched by TRBJ2-7. The V gene's germline CDR1 is SGHRS and CDR2 YFSETQ. This CDR3 comprises 16 residues. CDR3 sequence: CASSLAPAGDKYEQYF. In DNA form, the CDR3 reads TGCGCCAGCAGCTTGGCCCCAGCGGGGGACAAATACGAGCAGTACTTC.

Written as DNA, the CDR3 is TGTGCCAGCTTGGGGCCCCACAATGAGCAGTTCTTC. Encoded protein: CASLGPHNEQFF. The rearrangement links TRBV6-6 to TRBJ2-1; D is possibly TRBD1 (5 bases). The CDR3 is made up of 12 amino acids. V was shortened by 8 bases and J by 5 bases, with 10 bases between the two germline ends. Germline V gives CDR1 MNHNY, CDR2 SVGAGI (reference sequence).

The chain recombines TRBV7-9 with TRBJ1-1; no clear D. This CDR3 has 13 amino acids. CDR1 is SEHNR, CDR2 FQNEAQ, per germline (reference sequence). The V end was cut by 3 bases, the J end by 5 bases, with 10 bases between. The CDR3 DNA is TGTGCCAGCAGCTTCCTGGAGGGTACTGAAGCTTTCTTT. Its protein product is CASSFLEGTEAFF.

The gene calls are TRBV25-1 and TRBJ2-3, with 9 bases fitting TRBD1. The V gene end was trimmed by 4 bases and the J gene end by 11 bases; junction bases not matched to a gene: 7. The germline V gene has CDR1 MGHDK and CDR2 SYGVNS. CDR3 length equals 13 residues. The CDR3 bases are TGTGCCAGCAGTGGGACAGGGGCTGGTGAGCAGTATTTT. Residues: CASSGTGAGEQYF.

The chain has TRBV7-2 and TRBJ1-3; possibly TRBD1 for D (5 bases). CDR3 length: 15 residues. Germline assignment: CDR1 SGHTA and CDR2 FQGNSA. Trimming cost V 5 bases and J 7 bases, with 18 bases left between them. Here the CDR3 reads CASSPLEGRGNTIYF. CDR3 sequence (DNA): TGTGCCAGCAGCCCCCTTGAGGGACGGGGGAACACCATATATTTT.

The rearrangement uses TRBV19 and TRBJ1-2, with 7 bases aligning to TRBD1. V dropped 7 bases and J dropped 4; count of bases not matched to a gene: 12. The CDR3 consists of 15 residues. Germline V gives CDR1 LNHDA, CDR2 SQIVND (reference sequence). The chain's CDR3 is CASIYEEGAFYGYTF. Here the CDR3 DNA reads TGTGCCAGTATCTACGAAGAGGGGGCTTTCTATGGCTACACCTTC.

The chain joins TRBV6-5 to TRBJ2-5, with D hard to call. V shed 0 bases and J shed 2 bases, with 7 bases lying between them. Germline-derived CDR1 and CDR2 are MNHEY and SVGAGI. CDR3 size: 14 residues. The CDR3 DNA sequence: TGTGCCAGCAGTTACTCCCCTGAGCAAGAGACCCAGTACTTC. This translates into CASSYSPEQETQYF.

V gene TRBV5-5 combines with J gene TRBJ2-2, with D possibly matching TRBD2 (5 bases). The V end was cut by 1 base, the J end by 4 bases, with 14 bases between. Germline CDR1 reads SGHKS; CDR2 reads YYEKEE (reference sequence). The CDR3 extends over 16 amino acids. The DNA for the CDR3 is TGTGCCAGCAGCTTGACCGGTCGCGGGTCCACCGGGGAGCTGTTTTTT. Its protein is CASSLTGRGSTGELFF.

This chain links TRBV13 with TRBJ1-4; the match to TRBD1 covers 7 bases. The CDR3 is 15 residues long. Germline CDR1 PRHDT, CDR2 FYEKMQ (reference sequence). V was pared by 7 bases and J by 0 bases, with 5 bases of the junction left unmatched. CDR3 in DNA: TGTGCCAGCACCCGAACAGGGGCAACTAATGAAAAACTGTTTTTT. It codes for CASTRTGATNEKLFF.

The chain employs TRBV18 and TRBJ1-2; the D is unclear. With 0 bases removed from V and 6 bases from J, the gap between germline ends came to 8 bases. The CDR3 totals 13 residues. Per the germline V gene, CDR1 is KGHSH and CDR2 is LQKENI. CDR3 sequence reads: CASSPPVRDGYTF. The CDR3 coding sequence is TGTGCCAGCTCACCACCCGTGAGAGATGGCTACACCTTC.

The rearrangement joins TRBV10-3 to TRBJ1-2, with D maybe TRBD1 (6 bases). V was pared by 3 bases and J by 2 bases, with 13 bases between. The germline V gene has CDR1 ENHRY and CDR2 SYGVKD. The length of the CDR3 is 15 residues. For the CDR3, the DNA is TGTGCCATCAGTGACCAAGACAGGCCGAACTATGGCTACACCTTC. This codes for CAISDQDRPNYGYTF.

The chain links TRBV28 to TRBJ2-7; TRBD1 is a possible D gene (5 bases). V dropped 6 bases and J dropped 7 bases, with 22 bases sitting between them. The CDR3 is 15 amino acids. Per the germline V gene, CDR1 is MDHEN and CDR2 is SYDVKM. The CDR3 is CASSQTTRVLGEQYF. CDR3 sequence (DNA): TGTGCCAGCAGCCAAACGACCAGGGTATTGGGGGAGCAGTACTTC.

The chain combines TRBV5-6 with TRBJ2-7; tentative D call: TRBD1 (5 bases). There are 14 residues in the CDR3. Deletions cut 1 base from V and 0 bases from J, with 8 bases between. CDR1 and CDR2 from the germline V gene are SGHDT and YYEEEE. The CDR3 loop reads CASSLQGYSYEQYF. In DNA, the CDR3 is TGTGCCAGCAGCTTGCAGGGATACTCCTACGAGCAGTACTTC.

DNA for the CDR3: TGTGCCAGCAGCTTAGGAGTCTCTGGAAACACCATATATTTT. Its translation is CASSLGVSGNTIYF. The chain is built from TRBV7-2 and TRBJ1-3, with D unresolved. The V gene lost 1 base and the J gene lost 0 bases, with 4 bases spanning the gap. The germline gives CDR1 SGHTA, CDR2 FQGNSA. The CDR3 length is 14 residues.

The chain has TRBV5-4 and TRBJ1-6; 9 bases align to TRBD1. Germline CDR1 SGHNT, CDR2 YYREEE (reference sequence). The V gene end was trimmed by 1 base and the J gene end by 7 bases; junction bases not matched to a gene: 9. The CDR3 runs to 17 residues. The DNA of the CDR3 is TGTGCCAGCAGCTTGCAGGGGACAGGGAGACTAAATTCACCCCTCCACTTT. Amino acids: CASSLQGTGRLNSPLHF.